This TCR beta chain was identified during a study of persistence of HIV-infected CD4 T cells. Study information: Suppressive ART had lasted a median of roughly eight years.

Lysates of CMV-infected fibroblasts at 10 ug/mL stimulated these cells. CD40L-negative CD69-negative CD45RO-high memory CD4+ T cells were sorted as populations depleted of antigen-responding cells. Donors had undetectable plasma HIV-1 RNA, under 50 copies/mL, for 4+ years. CD8-depleted PBMCs were stimulated about 17 hours with anti-CD28/CD49d costimulation, CD40-blocking antibody and enfuvirtide. Germline loops: CDR1 DFQATT, CDR2 SNEGSKA (reference sequence). Trimming at V came to 7 bases and at J to 4 bases, leaving 4 bases not matched to a gene. CDR3 length: 11 residues. The libraries were made with immunoSEQ version 4 in survey mode. Data came from immunoSEQ multiplex PCR; TCRdb stores just in-frame clones and leaves some out. The repertoire has about 37,000 clones, approximately 84% of them found once; the top ten carry roughly 1.7%. As for this clone: Its antigen is undetermined.

This specimen consisted of CD4+ T cells sorted from PBMCs after approximately 20-hour stimulation, obtained from a patient who received antiretroviral therapy. The chain couples TRBV20-1 to TRBJ2-7, with 7 bases matching TRBD2. This clonotype originated in an adult man with HIV who was CMV-seropositive. This CDR3 is CSVKRGYEQYF. The CDR3 coding sequence is TGCAGTGTAAAGCGGGGTTACGAGCAGTACTTC.